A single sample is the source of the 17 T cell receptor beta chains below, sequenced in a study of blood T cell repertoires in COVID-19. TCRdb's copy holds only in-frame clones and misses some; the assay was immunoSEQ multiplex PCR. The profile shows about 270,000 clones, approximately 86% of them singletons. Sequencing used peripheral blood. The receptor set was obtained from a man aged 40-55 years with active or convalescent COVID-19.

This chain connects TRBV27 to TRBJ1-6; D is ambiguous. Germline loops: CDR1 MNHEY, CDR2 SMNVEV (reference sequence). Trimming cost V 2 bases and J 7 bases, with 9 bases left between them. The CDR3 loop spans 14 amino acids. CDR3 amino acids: CASSLGPGNSPLHF. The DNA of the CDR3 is TGTGCCAGCAGTTTAGGTCCGGGGAATTCACCCCTCCACTTT.

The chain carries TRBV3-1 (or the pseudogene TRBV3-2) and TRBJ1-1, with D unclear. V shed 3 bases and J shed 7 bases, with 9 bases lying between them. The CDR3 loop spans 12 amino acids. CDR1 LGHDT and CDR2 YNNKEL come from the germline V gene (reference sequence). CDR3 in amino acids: CASSHRRGEAFF. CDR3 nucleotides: TGTGCCAGCAGCCATCGGCGCGGTGAAGCTTTCTTT.

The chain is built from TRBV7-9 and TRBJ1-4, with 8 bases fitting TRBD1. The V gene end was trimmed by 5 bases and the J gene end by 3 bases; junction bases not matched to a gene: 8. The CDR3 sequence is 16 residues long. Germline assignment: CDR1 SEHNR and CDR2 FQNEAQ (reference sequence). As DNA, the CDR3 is TGTGCCAGCAGCCCCCCGATCAGGGGGCCTAATGAAAAACTGTTTTTT. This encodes CASSPPIRGPNEKLFF. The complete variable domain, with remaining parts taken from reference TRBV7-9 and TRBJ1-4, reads DTGVSQNPRHKITKRGQNVTFRCDPISEHNRLYWYRQTLGQGPEFLTYFQNEAQLEKSRLLSDRFSAERPKGSFSTLEIQRTEQGDSAMYLCASSPPIRGPNEKLFFGSGTQLSVL.

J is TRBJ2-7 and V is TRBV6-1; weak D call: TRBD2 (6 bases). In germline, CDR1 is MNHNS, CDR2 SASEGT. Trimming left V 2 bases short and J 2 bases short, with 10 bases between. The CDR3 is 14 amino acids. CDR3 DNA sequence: TGTGCCAGCAGTGAACACGGGGGACCCTACGAGCAGTACTTC. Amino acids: CASSEHGGPYEQYF.

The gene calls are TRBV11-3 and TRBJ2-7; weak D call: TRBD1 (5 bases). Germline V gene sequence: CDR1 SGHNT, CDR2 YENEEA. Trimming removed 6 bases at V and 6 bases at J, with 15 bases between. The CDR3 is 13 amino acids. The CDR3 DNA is TGTGCCAGCAGTAAGAGTATGGGGCTCGAGCAGTACTTC. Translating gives CASSKSMGLEQYF. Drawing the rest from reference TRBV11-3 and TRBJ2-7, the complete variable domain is EAGVVQSPRYKIIEKKQPVAFWCNPISGHNTLYWYLQNLGQGPELLIRYENEEAVDDSQLPKDRFSAERLKGVDSTLKIQPAELGDSAVYLCASSKSMGLEQYFGPGTRLTVT.

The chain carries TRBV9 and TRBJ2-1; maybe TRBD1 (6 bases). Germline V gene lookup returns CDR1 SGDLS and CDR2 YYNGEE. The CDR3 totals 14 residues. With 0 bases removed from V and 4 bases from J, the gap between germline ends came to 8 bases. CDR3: CASSVGDIYNEQFF. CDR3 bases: TGTGCCAGCAGCGTAGGGGACATATACAATGAGCAGTTCTTC.

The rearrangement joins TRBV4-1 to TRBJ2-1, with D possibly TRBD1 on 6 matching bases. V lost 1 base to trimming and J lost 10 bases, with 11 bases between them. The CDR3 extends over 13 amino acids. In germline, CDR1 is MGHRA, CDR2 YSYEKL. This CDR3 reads CASSQVLGTEQFF. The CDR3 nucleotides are TGCGCCAGCAGCCAAGTTTTGGGGACAGAGCAGTTCTTC.

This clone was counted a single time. CDR3 sequence reads: CASSLHTSGREDEQYF. As DNA, the CDR3 is TGCGCCAGCAGCTTGCATACTAGCGGGAGGGAAGACGAGCAGTACTTC. This chain connects TRBV5-1 to TRBJ2-7, with 13 nucleotides matching TRBD2. V was clipped by 1 base and J by 5 bases; unmatched bases: 6. Per the germline V gene, CDR1 is SGHRS and CDR2 is YFSETQ. This CDR3 region has 16 residues.

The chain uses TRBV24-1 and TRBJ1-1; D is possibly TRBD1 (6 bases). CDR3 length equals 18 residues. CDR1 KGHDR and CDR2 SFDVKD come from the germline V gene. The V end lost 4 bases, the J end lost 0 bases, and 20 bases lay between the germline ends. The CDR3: CATSESPGAGSMNTEAFF. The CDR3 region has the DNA TGTGCCACCAGTGAGTCTCCAGGGGCAGGGTCGATGAACACTGAAGCTTTCTTT.

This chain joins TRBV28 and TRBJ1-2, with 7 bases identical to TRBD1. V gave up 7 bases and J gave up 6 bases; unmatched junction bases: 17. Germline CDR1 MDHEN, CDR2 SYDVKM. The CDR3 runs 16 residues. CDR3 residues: CASTEYKQGWTNGYTF. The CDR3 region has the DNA TGTGCCAGCACAGAATATAAACAGGGGTGGACGAATGGCTACACCTTC.

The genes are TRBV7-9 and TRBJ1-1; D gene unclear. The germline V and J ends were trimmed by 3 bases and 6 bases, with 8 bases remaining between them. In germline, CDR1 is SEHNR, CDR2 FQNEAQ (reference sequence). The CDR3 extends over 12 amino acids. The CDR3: CASSFGLSEAFF. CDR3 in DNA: TGTGCCAGCAGCTTCGGGTTGTCTGAAGCTTTCTTT.

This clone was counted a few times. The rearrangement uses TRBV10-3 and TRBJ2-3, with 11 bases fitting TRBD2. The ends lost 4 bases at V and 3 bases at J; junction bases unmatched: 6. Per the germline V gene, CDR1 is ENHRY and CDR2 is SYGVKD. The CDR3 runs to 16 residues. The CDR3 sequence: CAISGTGTSGTDTQYF. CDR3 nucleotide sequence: TGTGCCATCAGTGGGACCGGGACTAGCGGTACAGATACGCAGTATTTT.

CDR3 protein: CASSPPPAAAAGYGYTF. CDR3 nucleotides: TGTGCCAGTAGTCCCCCCCCGGCTGCAGCGGCCGGCTATGGCTACACCTTC. J is TRBJ1-2 and V is TRBV19; no firm D call. The CDR3 has 17 residues. CDR1 and CDR2 from the germline V gene are LNHDA and SQIVND (reference sequence). The ends were cut back, 5 bases at V and 4 bases at J, with 23 bases in the middle.

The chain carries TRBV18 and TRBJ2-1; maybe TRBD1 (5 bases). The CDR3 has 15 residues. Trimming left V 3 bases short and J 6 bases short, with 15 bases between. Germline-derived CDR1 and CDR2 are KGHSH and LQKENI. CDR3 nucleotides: TGTGCCAGCTCACCCCTAGAGACAGAACTCAATGAGCAGTTCTTC. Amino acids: CASSPLETELNEQFF.

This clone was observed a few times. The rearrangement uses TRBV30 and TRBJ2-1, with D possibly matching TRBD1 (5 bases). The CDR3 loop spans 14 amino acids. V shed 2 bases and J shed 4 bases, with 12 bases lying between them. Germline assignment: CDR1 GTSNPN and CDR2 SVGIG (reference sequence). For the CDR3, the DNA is TGTGCCTGGAGTCATGGGGCTCCGTACAATGAGCAGTTCTTC. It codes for CAWSHGAPYNEQFF.

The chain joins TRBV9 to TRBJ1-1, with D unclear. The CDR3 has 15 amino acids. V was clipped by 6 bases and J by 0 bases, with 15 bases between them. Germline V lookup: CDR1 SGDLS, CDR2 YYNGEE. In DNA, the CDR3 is TGTGCCAGCACGGGAGACGTAGGGATGAACACTGAAGCTTTCTTT. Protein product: CASTGDVGMNTEAFF.

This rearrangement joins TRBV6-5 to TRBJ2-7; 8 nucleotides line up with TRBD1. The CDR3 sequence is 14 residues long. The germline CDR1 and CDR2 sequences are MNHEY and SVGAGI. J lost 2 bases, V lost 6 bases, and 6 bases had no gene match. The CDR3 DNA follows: TGTGCCAGCAGACTCGACAGGGGCGCCTACGAGCAGTACTTC. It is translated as CASRLDRGAYEQYF.